The 15 T cell receptor beta chains below come from one sample, sequenced in a study of blood T cell repertoires in COVID-19. This table comes from immunoSEQ multiplex PCR, and its TCRdb copy is limited to in-frame clones, with some not included. This table holds about 370,000 clones, approximately 89% found once. The source material was PBMCs or T cells enriched from blood (not recorded which). These receptors all stem from a woman aged 25 to 39 who had recovered from COVID-19.

This clone is a singleton in its sample. V and J are TRBV3-1 (or the pseudogene TRBV3-2) and TRBJ1-3; TRBD1 aligns across 7 bases. The CDR3 sequence is 17 residues long. CDR1 and CDR2 from the germline V gene are LGHDT and YNNKEL (reference sequence). V lost 2 bases and J lost 1; bases outside the gene matches: 8. In nucleotides, the CDR3 is TGTGCCAGCAGCCAACTACAGGGGATCGCGTCTGGAAACACCATATATTTT. Its translation: CASSQLQGIASGNTIYF.

This clone has only one observation. The V gene is TRBV7-9, the J gene TRBJ1-6, with TRBD1 matching 10 bases. The V gene end was trimmed by 9 bases and the J gene end by 8 bases; junction bases not matched to a gene: 1. Germline V lookup: CDR1 SEHNR, CDR2 FQNEAQ (reference sequence). The CDR3 sequence is 12 residues long. CDR3 loop: CASGQGDSPLHF. The CDR3 nucleotides are TGTGCCAGTGGACAGGGGGATTCACCCCTCCACTTT.

This clone has just one count. The CDR3 bases are TGCGCCAGCAGCCAAGATTGGGCTAGCGGGAGGACAGATACGCAGTATTTT. Its protein product is CASSQDWASGRTDTQYF. The rearrangement joins TRBV4-1 to TRBJ2-3; TRBD2 agrees at 11 bases. Germline assignment: CDR1 MGHRA and CDR2 YSYEKL. This CDR3 is built from 17 residues. V trimming: 0 bases; J trimming: 3 bases; junction bases outside the gene matches: 5.

The V gene is TRBV30, the J gene TRBJ1-5; TRBD1 aligns across 9 bases. The CDR3 sequence is 14 residues long. V lost 5 bases and J lost 6; bases outside the gene matches: 8. CDR1 GTSNPN and CDR2 SVGIG come from the germline V gene (reference sequence). CDR3 DNA: TGTGCCTGGGCACCGGGACAGGGAGGTCAGCCCCAGCATTTT. It yields the protein CAWAPGQGGQPQHF. Full variable domain (outside the CDR3, taken from reference TRBV30 and TRBJ1-5): SQTIHQWPATLVQPVGSPLSLECTVEGTSNPNLYWYRQAAGRGLQLLFYSVGIGQISSEVPQNLSASRPQDRQFILSSKKLLLSDSGFYLCAWAPGQGGQPQHFGDGTRLSIL.

The J gene is TRBJ1-1, the V gene TRBV7-2; D is undetermined. V was shortened by 1 base and J by 1 base, with 7 bases between the two germline ends. There are 14 residues in the CDR3. The germline V gene has CDR1 SGHTA and CDR2 FQGNSA. The CDR3 sequence: CASSLVIRNTEAFF. In DNA form, the CDR3 reads TGTGCCAGCAGCTTAGTAATCCGGAACACTGAAGCTTTCTTT. The whole variable domain, filled in from reference TRBV7-2 and TRBJ1-1, reads GAGVSQSPSNKVTEKGKDVELRCDPISGHTALYWYRQSLGQGLEFLIYFQGNSAPDKSGLPSDRFSAERTGGSVSTLTIQRTQQEDSAVYLCASSLVIRNTEAFFGQGTRLTVV.

The chain links TRBV30 to TRBJ2-7; 7 bases fit TRBD1. CDR3 length: 15 amino acids. Germline CDR1 is GTSNPN and CDR2 is SVGIG (reference sequence). V shed 3 bases and J 6 bases; nucleotides not matched to a gene: 14. CDR3 region: CAWSKPEGAVGEQYF. CDR3 coding DNA: TGTGCCTGGAGCAAGCCCGAGGGGGCTGTGGGCGAGCAGTACTTC.

This rearrangement joins TRBV5-4 to TRBJ2-2, with 7 bases aligning to TRBD1. The V segment lost 6 bases and the J segment 3 bases; nucleotides outside the gene matches: 5. This CDR3 comprises 14 residues. Germline CDR1 SGHNT, CDR2 YYREEE (reference sequence). The CDR3 region has the DNA TGTGCCAGCACCCTAGACAGGGACACCGGGGAGCTGTTTTTT. This codes for CASTLDRDTGELFF.

The rearrangement links TRBV5-1 to TRBJ2-7; a possible D gene is TRBD2 (5 bases). V dropped 4 bases and J dropped 5 bases, with 7 bases sitting between them. In germline, CDR1 is SGHRS, CDR2 YFSETQ. There are 11 residues in the CDR3. CDR3 region: CASSRTDEQYF. The CDR3 coding sequence is TGCGCCAGCAGCAGGACTGACGAGCAGTACTTC. Full variable domain (remainder filled in from reference TRBV5-1 and TRBJ2-7): KAGVTQTPRYLIKTRGQQVTLSCSPISGHRSVSWYQQTPGQGLQFLFEYFSETQRNKGNFPGRFSGRQFSNSRSEMNVSTLELGDSALYLCASSRTDEQYFGPGTRLTVT.

J is TRBJ2-1 and V is TRBV19; 7 nucleotides agree with TRBD1. J was trimmed by 5 bases and V by 6 bases; bases with no gene match: 4. From germline, CDR1 is LNHDA and CDR2 SQIVND (reference sequence). This CDR3 has 13 residues. CDR3 amino acids: CASRRTGDNEQFF. Here the CDR3 DNA reads TGTGCCAGTAGAAGAACAGGGGACAATGAGCAGTTCTTC.

CDR3: CASSLGSSTDTQYF. The CDR3 DNA is TGTGCCAGCAGCTTAGGTTCTAGCACAGATACGCAGTATTTT. The rearrangement joins TRBV7-7 to TRBJ2-3, with D hard to call. The V gene lost 1 base and the J gene lost 0 bases, with 5 bases spanning the gap. The CDR3 length is 14 residues. Looked up from germline, CDR1 is SSHAT and CDR2 is FNYEAQ (reference sequence).

The CDR3 spells CASSLREGHYLDTEAFF. The CDR3 nucleotides are TGTGCCAGCAGCCTCAGGGAAGGCCATTATTTGGACACTGAAGCTTTCTTT. The chain has TRBV7-9 and TRBJ1-1, with D tentatively TRBD1 (5 bases). The germline V gene encodes CDR1 SEHNR and CDR2 FQNEAQ (reference sequence). The CDR3 is 17 residues long. Trimming took 5 bases from V and 3 from J, leaving 22 bases between them. The variable domain in full, completed from reference TRBV7-9 and TRBJ1-1, reads DTGVSQNPRHKITKRGQNVTFRCDPISEHNRLYWYRQTLGQGPEFLTYFQNEAQLEKSRLLSDRFSAERPKGSFSTLEIQRTEQGDSAMYLCASSLREGHYLDTEAFFGQGTRLTVV.

V and J are TRBV7-2 and TRBJ2-7, with 12 bases fitting TRBD2. J was trimmed by 4 bases and V by 1 base; bases with no gene match: 2. The germline gives CDR1 SGHTA, CDR2 FQGNSA. The length of the CDR3 is 15 residues. In nucleotides, the CDR3 is TGTGCCAGCAGCTTAGGACTAGCGGGGGTATACGAGCAGTACTTC. It codes for CASSLGLAGVYEQYF.

This CDR3 is CASSQFTFATNEKLFF. CDR3 nucleotides: TGCGCCAGCAGCCAATTCACATTTGCAACTAATGAAAAACTGTTTTTT. The V call is TRBV4-1, the J call TRBJ1-4, with unresolved D. Germline V gives CDR1 MGHRA, CDR2 YSYEKL. V was trimmed by 2 bases and J by 0 bases, leaving 10 bases between them. This CDR3 contains 16 residues.

The J gene is TRBJ2-1, the V gene TRBV3-1 (or the pseudogene TRBV3-2), with 10 bases identical to TRBD1. The germline V gene has CDR1 LGHDT and CDR2 YNNKEL (reference sequence). Trimming took 0 bases from V and 4 from J; bases not matched to a gene: 6. The CDR3 consists of 17 residues. The CDR3 DNA is TGTGCCAGCAGCCAAGATCATCGGGGACAGGGGTACAATGAGCAGTTCTTC. Protein: CASSQDHRGQGYNEQFF.

The V and J genes are TRBV7-2 and TRBJ1-1; D possibly corresponds to TRBD1 (6 bases). This CDR3 has 14 residues. Germline V gene data show CDR1 as SGHTA and CDR2 as FQGNSA. Trimming took 7 bases from V and 1 from J, leaving 13 bases between them. The DNA of the CDR3 is TGTGCCAGCACCCTACAGGGACGGAACACTGAAGCTTTCTTT. Translating it yields CASTLQGRNTEAFF.